The 26 T cell receptor beta chains below all came from one sample that was sequenced in a study of beta chain features in type 1 diabetes. Expressed TCRB transcripts were sequenced, since all the RNA that had been isolated was reverse transcribed. Data came from immunoSEQ multiplex PCR; TCRdb stores just in-frame clones and leaves some out. The profile shows 300,000 to 450,000 clones, about 20% of them singletons. The source material was naive CD4+ T cells from blood. These receptors came from a woman aged 18-29 years in good health.

The chain has TRBV5-1 and TRBJ2-5; 7 positions agree with TRBD1. This CDR3 region has 13 residues. The V and J ends lost 2 bases and 3 bases, in that order; junction bases with no gene match: 1. Germline assignment: CDR1 SGHRS and CDR2 YFSETQ. The chain's CDR3 is CASSFQGEETQYF. CDR3 nucleotides: TGCGCCAGCAGCTTCCAGGGGGAAGAGACCCAGTACTTC.

V is TRBV5-1 and J is TRBJ2-1, with D tentatively TRBD2 (6 bases). Trimming pared 7 bases from V and 10 bases from J, leaving 21 bases between. Germline CDR1 reads SGHRS; CDR2 reads YFSETQ. The CDR3 sequence is 14 residues long. CDR3 amino acids: CASEAGPQVGEQFF. In DNA form, the CDR3 reads TGCGCCAGCGAGGCGGGGCCTCAAGTCGGGGAGCAGTTCTTC.

This clone has a handful of counts. As DNA, the CDR3 is TGCAGCGTTGACGGACAGAACACCGGGGAGCTGTTTTTT. Translation gives CSVDGQNTGELFF. The gene calls are TRBV29-1 and TRBJ2-2, with D perhaps matching TRBD1 (5 bases). V lost 3 bases to trimming and J lost 1 base, with 6 bases between them. The CDR3 length is 13 residues. Germline CDR1 and CDR2: SQVTM and ANQGSEA.

This clone was observed a few times. The chain has TRBV30 and TRBJ2-2, with 11 nucleotides matching TRBD2. The CDR3 runs to 16 residues. Germline CDR1 GTSNPN, CDR2 SVGIG (reference sequence). Germline trimming cut 2 bases from V and 4 bases from J; bases unmatched to any gene: 6. Written as DNA, the CDR3 is TGTGCCTGGAGTCTGGGGACTAGCGGTTCCACCGGGGAGCTGTTTTTT. Translated, it gives CAWSLGTSGSTGELFF.

This clone has more than one count but fewer than ten. The chain joins TRBV5-1 to TRBJ2-2; 7 bases line up with TRBD1. Per germline, CDR1 SGHRS and CDR2 YFSETQ. The CDR3 sequence is 16 residues long. J gave up 6 bases and V 4 bases, and 12 bases lay outside the gene matches. The CDR3 loop is CASSLSGTAGSGELFF. CDR3 in DNA: TGCGCCAGCAGCCTGTCCGGGACAGCCGGATCCGGGGAGCTGTTTTTT.

This clone appeared a few times. The chain has TRBV18 and TRBJ2-3, with D perhaps matching TRBD2 (5 bases). Per germline, CDR1 KGHSH and CDR2 LQKENI. The V end lost 1 base, the J end lost 2 bases, and 10 bases lay between the germline ends. This CDR3 is 15 amino acids long. In nucleotides, the CDR3 is TGTGCCAGCTCACCACTGGACTGGTACACAGATACGCAGTATTTT. As protein: CASSPLDWYTDTQYF. The full variable domain, rest sourced from reference TRBV18 and TRBJ2-3, is NAGVMQNPRHLVRRRGQEARLRCSPMKGHSHVYWYRQLPEEGLKFMVYLQKENIIDESGMPKERFSAEFPKEGPSILRIQQVVRGDSAAYFCASSPLDWYTDTQYFGPGTRLTVL.

V is TRBV5-1 and J is TRBJ2-1, with 9 bases matching TRBD1. This CDR3 has 13 residues. Germline values: CDR1 SGHRS, CDR2 YFSETQ. V dropped 5 bases and J dropped 10; count of bases not matched to a gene: 7. CDR3 in amino acids: CASRPDRGGEQFF. DNA of the CDR3: TGCGCCAGCAGACCGGACAGGGGAGGAGAGCAGTTCTTC.

The chain uses TRBV5-1 and TRBJ1-5; D is undetermined. Trimming left V 0 bases short and J 5 bases short, with 6 bases between. Germline lookup yields CDR1 SGHRS and CDR2 YFSETQ. This CDR3 region has 13 residues. This CDR3 reads CASSLAGDQPQHF. The CDR3 nucleotides read TGCGCCAGCAGCTTGGCCGGGGATCAGCCCCAGCATTTT.

The chain links TRBV9 to TRBJ2-7, with TRBD2 matching 7 bases. The junction had 13 bases not matched to a gene; V was cut back by 4 bases and J by 6 bases. Germline V gives CDR1 SGDLS, CDR2 YYNGEE. The CDR3 totals 15 residues. The DNA of the CDR3 is TGTGCCAGCAGCCCATCCCAGCAGGGAGGGGTCGAGCAGTACTTC. Amino acids: CASSPSQQGGVEQYF.

This clone was counted a few times. The gene calls are TRBV5-6 and TRBJ2-7; 10 nucleotides match TRBD1. With V trimmed by 4 bases and J by 2 bases, 6 bases remained unmatched. CDR3 length equals 15 residues. Germline V gene data show CDR1 as SGHDT and CDR2 as YYEEEE. Here the CDR3 reads CASSTRDRGPYEQYF. The CDR3 nucleotides are TGTGCCAGCAGCACCCGGGACAGGGGTCCCTACGAGCAGTACTTC. The variable domain in full, with the rest retrieved from reference TRBV5-6 and TRBJ2-7, is DAGVTQSPTHLIKTRGQQVTLRCSPKSGHDTVSWYQQALGQGPQFIFQYYEEEERQRGNFPDRFSGHQFPNYSSELNVNALLLGDSALYLCASSTRDRGPYEQYFGPGTRLTVT.

This clone has more than one count but fewer than ten. V gene TRBV30 combines with J gene TRBJ1-3; D may be TRBD1 (6 bases). This CDR3 has 15 amino acids. Trimming took 4 bases from V and 3 from J, leaving 16 bases between them. Germline V gene data show CDR1 as GTSNPN and CDR2 as SVGIG (reference sequence). The CDR3 reads CAWKQIPDSGNTIYF. In DNA, the CDR3 is TGTGCCTGGAAACAAATACCGGACAGTGGAAACACCATATATTTT. The full variable domain, rest sourced from reference TRBV30 and TRBJ1-3, is SQTIHQWPATLVQPVGSPLSLECTVEGTSNPNLYWYRQAAGRGLQLLFYSVGIGQISSEVPQNLSASRPQDRQFILSSKKLLLSDSGFYLCAWKQIPDSGNTIYFGEGSWLTVV.

This clone was seen only once. The rearrangement uses TRBV7-9 and TRBJ1-1; no reliable D call. V dropped 6 bases and J dropped 1 base, with 9 bases sitting between them. The CDR3 consists of 13 residues. Per the germline V gene, CDR1 is SEHNR and CDR2 is FQNEAQ (reference sequence). This CDR3 is CASRRTANTEAFF. The CDR3 bases are TGTGCCAGCAGACGGACTGCGAACACTGAAGCTTTCTTT. The variable domain in full, completed from reference TRBV7-9 and TRBJ1-1, reads DTGVSQNPRHKITKRGQNVTFRCDPISEHNRLYWYRQTLGQGPEFLTYFQNEAQLEKSRLLSDRFSAERPKGSFSTLEIQRTEQGDSAMYLCASRRTANTEAFFGQGTRLTVV.

The gene calls are TRBV14 and TRBJ2-3; TRBD2 matches at 13 bases. After removal of 4 bases from V and 8 bases from J, the junction contained 3 bases not matched to a gene. The germline V gene has CDR1 SGHDN and CDR2 FVKESK. The CDR3 has 14 amino acids. The CDR3 region has the DNA TGTGCCAGCAGCCCGCGACTAGCGGGAGGTACGCAGTATTTT. Protein: CASSPRLAGGTQYF.

V gene TRBV5-4 combines with J gene TRBJ2-1, with D possibly TRBD1 on 6 matching bases. The germline V gene encodes CDR1 SGHNT and CDR2 YYREEE (reference sequence). This CDR3 has 16 amino acids. The ends were cut back, 5 bases at V and 0 bases at J, with 15 bases in the middle. The CDR3 reads CASRSGQPSSYNEQFF. The CDR3 nucleotides read TGTGCCAGCAGGTCCGGACAGCCAAGCTCCTACAATGAGCAGTTCTTC.

The chain has TRBV25-1 and TRBJ2-7; D is possibly TRBD1 (6 bases). Germline V gives CDR1 MGHDK, CDR2 SYGVNS. The V end lost 7 bases, the J end lost 10 bases, and 17 bases lay between the germline ends. The CDR3 contains 12 residues. The CDR3 DNA follows: TGTGCCAGCACCCTCTCAGGACAGATACAGTACTTC. It encodes CASTLSGQIQYF.

This clone was detected only a few times. The genes are TRBV2 and TRBJ1-1; D unresolved. The CDR3 runs to 14 residues. Trimming removed 6 bases from V and 3 bases from J, with 14 bases in between. Germline CDR1 reads SNHLY; CDR2 reads FYNNEI. CDR3 coding DNA: TGTGCCAGCAGGACGGGTCCTACATACACTGAAGCTTTCTTT. Translated: CASRTGPTYTEAFF.

This chain uses TRBV4-1 with TRBJ2-1, with 11 bases aligning to TRBD2. Germline V gene data show CDR1 as MGHRA and CDR2 as YSYEKL. The CDR3 is 18 amino acids. V gave up 4 bases and J gave up 7 bases; unmatched junction bases: 15. The CDR3 is CASSLSFLLAGGRNEQFF. The CDR3 nucleotides are TGCGCCAGCAGCCTCTCCTTCTTATTAGCGGGAGGGCGGAATGAGCAGTTCTTC.

The sample holds a few counts of this clone. The chain recombines TRBV28 with TRBJ1-2; maybe TRBD1 (6 bases). The germline CDR1 and CDR2 sequences are MDHEN and SYDVKM. The CDR3 consists of 14 residues. V was shortened by 6 bases and J by 2 bases, with 13 bases between the two germline ends. Written as DNA, the CDR3 is TGTGCCAGCAGCCCCCCCACAGGGAACTATGGCTACACCTTC. Translating gives CASSPPTGNYGYTF.

The chain links TRBV2 to TRBJ1-5; tentatively, D is TRBD1 (5 bases). Germline V gives CDR1 SNHLY, CDR2 FYNNEI. V was cut by 4 bases and J by 7 bases, with 11 bases left in between. This CDR3 region has 13 residues. The CDR3 nucleotides read TGTGCCAGCAGTGTGGACATTGGCCAGCCCCAGCATTTT. It yields the protein CASSVDIGQPQHF. Variable domain in full (rest from reference TRBV2 and TRBJ1-5): EPEVTQTPSHQVTQMGQEVILRCVPISNHLYFYWYRQILGQKVEFLVSFYNNEISEKSEIFDDQFSVERPDGSNFTLKIRSTKLEDSAMYFCASSVDIGQPQHFGDGTRLSIL.

This clone has just a few counts. V gene TRBV9 combines with J gene TRBJ1-6; 9 bases agree with TRBD1. CDR3 size: 15 residues. Germline V CDR1 and CDR2: SGDLS, YYNGEE. Trimming at V came to 3 bases and at J to 8 bases, leaving 6 bases not matched to a gene. The CDR3 DNA sequence: TGTGCCAGCAGCGCCTCGACAGGGGGGGATTCACCCCTCCACTTT. Translation gives CASSASTGGDSPLHF.

In its sample, this clone was seen a few times. J is TRBJ1-4 and V is TRBV7-9; 9 nucleotides line up with TRBD1. Per germline, CDR1 SEHNR and CDR2 FQNEAQ (reference sequence). The CDR3 loop spans 15 amino acids. With V trimmed by 5 bases and J by 3 bases, 4 bases remained unmatched. In DNA form, the CDR3 reads TGTGCCAGCAGCCCCGGGACAGGGTCTAATGAAAAACTGTTTTTT. Encoded protein: CASSPGTGSNEKLFF.

This clone was observed a handful of times. V and J are TRBV6-1 and TRBJ2-3; a possible D gene is TRBD2 (5 bases). The length of the CDR3 is 14 residues. Germline CDR1 MNHNS, CDR2 SASEGT. V lost 3 bases, J lost 4 bases, and 11 bases lay in between. CDR3 nucleotides: TGTGCCAGCAGTGAGTCGGGATCGGCAGATACGCAGTATTTT. Protein product: CASSESGSADTQYF.

The gene calls are TRBV19 and TRBJ2-5, with 11 positions matching TRBD1. The V and J ends lost 9 bases and 4 bases, in that order; junction bases with no gene match: 10. Germline V CDR1 and CDR2: LNHDA, SQIVND (reference sequence). The CDR3 extends over 15 amino acids. The CDR3 loop is CASRRGQGATETQYF. Here the CDR3 DNA reads TGTGCCAGCCGGCGCGGACAGGGGGCAACAGAGACCCAGTACTTC.

This clone was seen more than once but under ten times. This chain connects TRBV4-2 to TRBJ2-7; D is undetermined. Trimming pared 1 base from V and 4 bases from J, leaving 26 bases between. The CDR3 spans 19 residues. The germline V gene has CDR1 LGHNA and CDR2 YNFKEQ. As DNA, the CDR3 is TGTGCCAGCAGCCAAGGCGGTCCCTCCTTTACGGTACGACGGTACGAGCAGTACTTC. This translates into CASSQGGPSFTVRRYEQYF.

The chain recombines TRBV15 with TRBJ2-1; 12 bases are a match to TRBD2. Per germline, CDR1 LNHNV and CDR2 YYDKDF (reference sequence). Trimming cost V 4 bases and J 2 bases; bases outside gene matches: 3. The CDR3 sequence is 16 residues long. The CDR3, as DNA: TGTGCCACCAGCACGACTAGCGGGAGACCCTACAATGAGCAGTTCTTC. Residues: CATSTTSGRPYNEQFF.

This clone has more than one count but fewer than ten. The chain carries TRBV29-1 and TRBJ2-7; 9 bases align to TRBD2. The ends lost 3 bases at V and 0 bases at J; junction bases unmatched: 6. CDR3 length equals 15 residues. Germline assignment: CDR1 SQVTM and CDR2 ANQGSEA. In DNA, the CDR3 is TGCAGCGTTGAGAGGCTAGCGGGGCCCTCCTACGAGCAGTACTTC. It encodes CSVERLAGPSYEQYF.